This T cell receptor beta chain stems from a study of cytomegalovirus exposure and HLA in healthy donors (dated 2017 in TCRdb). As for the study more broadly: An earlier analysis of roughly 500 of the donors reported approximately 300 Gb of sequence data and around 110 million unique TCR beta sequences from about 179 million T cells. Besides the first cohort of 666 subjects, a separate validation cohort made up of 120 different subjects was used. The number of donors typed differed by locus, with about 629-630 for A, B, C, DRB1 and DQB1, 522 for DQA1, 600 to 610 for DPA1, and approximately 470 for DPB1. Alongside the repertoire data, information on donor age, sex, ethnicity and CMV serostatus was compiled. To decide whether each TCR beta V gene segment behaved as functional or pseudogenic, an earlier analysis of 587 of the donors relied on high-throughput TCR beta sequencing. In a later genetic analysis, genome-wide SNP genotypes for about 65% of the roughly 700 donors were used, and that subset was treated as a discovery cohort. Roughly 300 gigabases of sequencing data and tens of millions of unique TCR sequences made up an early release that covered approximately 650 HLA-typed donors. To predict cytomegalovirus infection status, the study combined high-throughput TCR immunosequencing, statistical association of individual TCRs with disease status, and machine learning. A later analysis re-analyzed previously published TCR beta repertoires from about 730 donors and added high-resolution HLA genotyping to study TCR occurrence patterns. The study aimed to test whether cataloging public T cell receptors could reveal signatures of past pathogen exposure. Because of strong linkage in the cohort, four or five DR-DQ haplotypes were treated as single units for association and clustering. The later analysis used no new phenotypic data to find candidate immune exposures, relying instead on TCR beta sequences and their occurrence across donors. The study used immunosequencing to profile the T cell repertoires of 666 subjects and linked those repertoires to cytomegalovirus serostatus. On average, over 200,000 unique TCR beta nucleotide sequences were sequenced per donor among a few hundred genotyped donors of the cohort, with approximately 18% of those sequences being non-productive. Every repertoire in the discovery cohort had been generated on one and the same sequencing platform. Of the roughly 390 genotyped donors, approximately 82% fell in the genetic ancestry cluster associated with self-reported Caucasian donors. Both class I and class II loci were covered by HLA typing, at four-digit resolution. Overall study outcomes, separate from this receptor: According to a later genetic analysis, donors in an Asian-associated ancestry cluster had fewer N-insertions in productive TCRs than the approximately 610-donor mean. In a later analysis, the rate of TCR association differed among HLA loci, with DRB1 alleles having the most associated TCRs and HLA-C alleles having the fewest. The study listed over 150 TCR beta chains as associated with cytomegalovirus. It was suggested by the authors that the approach could potentially be generalized to other disease states and immunological phenotypes. An earlier analysis of approximately 600 of the donors showed that most TCR beta V segments appeared in productive rearrangements either about 87% or about 30% of the time, which broadly matched IMGT annotations. In this cohort, only TCR beta chains were sequenced, and detectable features were limited by the absence of alpha or paired-chain data. Because counts were too low, approximately 15 rarely observed V segments, including chromosome 9 orphons, were excluded from the earlier analysis of 587 of the donors. Three of the identified cytomegalovirus-associated TCR beta chains were confirmed in vitro to be specific for cytomegalovirus antigens. In a later analysis, most CMV-associated TCR beta chains were found to appear HLA-restricted, with HLA associations seemingly driven largely by CMV exposure. Some IMGT-functional V segments, including TRBV6-2 and TRBV6-3, could not be told apart with the 87-base-pair reads, so those segments were excluded. Across donors, most TCR sequences were observed very rarely, whereas some public TCRs were present in many individuals. In a later analysis, several top co-occurrence clusters were reported to appear linked to parvovirus B19, influenza, CMV and Epstein-Barr virus. In both the original and validation cohorts, the classifier was reported to diagnose cytomegalovirus status with high specificity and sensitivity. Linkage disequilibrium might explain the correlated functional status among segregating V segments, but an unknown experimental factor could not be ruled out. The only immune exposure information available for the cohort was CMV serostatus. In a later analysis, over 15,000 TCR beta sequences were associated with specific HLA alleles at a false discovery rate of 0.05. The sequencing pipeline was judged likely to have produced a cluster of highly shared sequence variants as a technical artifact. In a later genetic analysis, a missense DCLRE1C variant was associated with V-gene and J-gene trimming of TCR beta chains, and the association was replicated in an independent cohort. Assigning TCR associations to individual alleles was difficult when HLA alleles, especially DR and DQ, strongly co-occurred. Because HLA typing was unavailable for some donors at each locus, only the typed subset was used in association tests. Presence/absence analyses assumed roughly uniform sequencing depth across donors, an assumption that may not hold. Compared with equally common non-associated chains, HLA-associated TCR beta chains in a later analysis were more clonally expanded and had lower generation probabilities. A further reported finding was that TCR beta sequences accurately predicted the HLA-A and HLA-B alleles for most subjects in the first cohort.

Including cysteine and phenylalanine, the CDR3 has 14 amino acids. CDR3 DNA only is kept here, 42 bases in frame from base 1. CDR1 and CDR2 are drawn from the germline V gene: MNHEY, SVGAGI. Trimming costs V 6 bases and J 5 bases, and their ends lie 16 bases apart. The cohort consisted of 670 or so healthy bone marrow donors. Cohort members were all nominally healthy when sampled, although unrecorded immune exposures were likely present. The donor was CMV seronegative and was included in the group of over 300 seronegative cohort members. A peripheral blood sample was provided by each donor, and peripheral blood mononuclear cells were used for TCR beta sequencing. Genomic DNA extraction from the blood cell samples was performed with the Qiagen DNeasy Blood Extraction Kit. The method was the immunoSEQ multiplex PCR assay. The multiplex PCR relied on a mix of 60 forward primers for TCR Vbeta segments and 13 reverse primers for TCR Jbeta segments. The CDR3 region of rearranged TCR beta genes was amplified from genomic DNA by a multiplex PCR assay. The Illumina HiSeq System was used to sequence the amplified TCR beta libraries as 87-base-pair reads. Per the authors' processing: A later analysis counted some 74 million unique TCR beta chains across the 666 repertoires, and around 12 million of these chains were shared by at least two donors. To remove PCR and sequencing errors, raw reads were error-corrected and collapsed into unique sequences using a nearest-neighbor algorithm that merged closely related sequences. To assign V, D and J gene segments, CDR3 sequences were aligned to IMGT reference sequences. For a sequence to be retained, a match of at least six nucleotides was required to both a V gene segment and a J gene segment. A rearrangement counted as productive if the CDR3 had no stop codons and remained in frame with V and J, and every other rearrangement counted as non-productive. Following IMGT convention, CDR3 was defined as the stretch from the second conserved V-encoded cysteine to the conserved J-encoded phenylalanine. The earlier analysis of fewer than 750 of the donors excluded sequences that lacked an unambiguous match to a single V gene segment. An earlier analysis of fewer than 650 of the donors classified V segments as functional when productive rearrangements were above 56.7% and as segregating when the standard deviation between donors was above 5%. A statistical classification framework was built for diagnosing cytomegalovirus status from the catalog of TCR beta chain sequences. In a later analysis, V and J genes were assigned by comparing TCR nucleotide sequences against IMGT/GENE-DB human TR gene sequences. In a later analysis, CDR3 sequences and most-parsimonious VDJ recombination scenarios were assigned using the TCRdist pipeline. In a later analysis, each TCR beta chain was defined by its CDR3 amino acid sequence together with its V-gene family, and reads without a unique V-gene family were excluded. A later analysis removed several hundred highly shared, low-generation-probability nucleotide sequences to deal with suspected cross-contamination and a sequencing artifact. A later analysis calculated a clonal expansion index for each public chain from normalized within-repertoire ranks of inferred template counts. A later analysis computed generation probabilities with a VDJ recombination model fitted to out-of-frame rearrangements, and checked the results against IGoR. In a later analysis, hypergeometric tests were used to score TCR-TCR, TCR-HLA and TCR-CMV co-occurrence, with a repertoire-size bias correction applied to TCR pairs. To estimate false discovery rates, a later analysis permuted the HLA or CMV assignments 20 times. A later analysis grouped co-occurring TCRs with DBSCAN, adding TCRdist sequence similarity when clustering within HLA-allele-positive subsets. Repertoires with fewer than 30,000 or more than 120,000 public chains, plus five repertoires with anomalous nucleotide sharing, were excluded from co-occurrence clustering. The clones in this table, taken by TCRdb from immuneACCESS, are in-frame only. Not every clone is retained; where verified, under half of the shortfall comes from an unresolved V gene, and the cause of the rest is unknown. V and J calls and clone size are copied from that table; D and trimming were computed from the DNA. A total of about 280,000 clones appear in this sample, roughly 90% of them only once. The ten largest clonotypes hold less than 2.5% of the sample.

Points on this clone: The target of this receptor is not known. Qualities for individual bases were not recorded, and no much larger clone is one base off.

The sample comprised PBMCs. The sequence derives from a woman between 18 and 29 years old in good health and CMV-seronegative. The receptor chain draws on TRBV6-5 and TRBJ1-2; tentative D gene TRBD1, with 5 bases matching. The DNA sequence is as follows: TGTGCCAGCAGCGGGGGAGGGGCAAAGTATGGCTACACCTTC. It translates as CASSGGGAKYGYTF.